This is a list of T cell receptor beta chains from one sample in a study of blood T cell repertoires in COVID-19. Here immunoSEQ multiplex PCR was the method, and the copy in TCRdb shows in-frame clones only, minus some. This table has 400,000 to 550,000 clones, roughly nine tenths appearing once. What was sequenced was PBMCs or T cells enriched from blood (not recorded which). These receptors were taken from a woman younger than 35 with acute COVID-19. The CDR3 runs from the conserved cysteine through the conserved F or W. The D gene is left open where the match is weak. A row's size may be missing; if present it is once, few, many or a size class.

once TRBD1 TRBJ1-6 TRBV10-1 CASSEIGDRVDRNSPLHF TGCGCCAGCAGTGAGATTGGGGACAGGGTTGACCGTAATTCACCCCTCCACTTT
few TRBD2 TRBJ2-5 TRBV3-1/TRBV3-2 CASSQSGRGGMETQYF TGTGCCAGCAGCCAAAGCGGGAGAGGCGGGATGGAGACCCAGTACTTC
- TRBD1 TRBJ1-6 TRBV7-9 CASSLQGASDSYNSPLHF TGTGCCAGCAGCTTGCAGGGGGCTTCCGACTCCTATAATTCACCCCTCCACTTT
- - TRBJ2-3 TRBV5-4 CASSLSGRGNTQYF TGTGCCAGCAGCTTGTCCGGGAGAGGAAATACGCAGTATTTT
few - TRBJ1-6 TRBV3-1/TRBV3-2 CASSHEGGRSPLHF TGTGCCAGCAGCCACGAAGGCGGTCGATCACCCCTCCACTTT
- - TRBJ1-2 TRBV3-1/TRBV3-2 CASSPRTGRVGYTF TGTGCCAGCAGCCCACGAACAGGGCGTGTAGGCTACACCTTC
- - TRBJ2-3 TRBV25-1 CASSESLADTQYF TGTGCCAGCAGTGAATCTCTCGCAGATACGCAGTATTTT
- TRBD1 TRBJ2-1 TRBV7-3 CASSSTGVGSYNEQFF TGTGCCAGCAGCTCGACAGGGGTGGGCTCCTACAATGAGCAGTTCTTC
- - TRBJ2-7 TRBV4-1 CASSQDEVPTKYGYEQYF TGCGCCAGCAGCCAAGATGAGGTTCCCACGAAATATGGCTACGAGCAGTACTTC
- - TRBJ2-1 TRBV15 CATRGSSSYNEQFF TGTGCCACCAGGGGCAGCAGTTCCTACAATGAGCAGTTCTTC
few TRBD2 TRBJ2-7 TRBV5-1 CASSPTTSGSSHEQYF TGCGCCAGCAGCCCTACGACTAGCGGGAGTTCCCACGAGCAGTACTTC
once - TRBJ2-6 TRBV7-2 CASAIDSGANVLTF TGTGCCAGCGCGATAGACTCTGGGGCCAACGTCCTGACTTTC
- TRBD1 TRBJ1-5 TRBV4-1 CASSQEGTGVVNQPQHF TGCGCCAGCAGCCAAGAAGGGACAGGGGTAGTTAATCAGCCCCAGCATTTT
- - TRBJ1-2 TRBV28 CASSLSFGGRNYGYTF TGTGCCAGCAGTTTATCATTCGGGGGGCGCAACTATGGCTACACCTTC
- - TRBJ1-1 TRBV10-1 CASSDGNREAEAFF TGCGCCAGCAGTGACGGGAACAGGGAAGCTGAAGCTTTCTTT
- - TRBJ1-6 TRBV5-1 CASSPRQSSYNSPLHF TGCGCCAGCAGTCCGCGACAGAGCTCCTATAATTCACCCCTCCACTTT
- - TRBJ2-6 TRBV5-8 CASSLAGSGANVLTF TGTGCCAGCAGCTTGGCAGGCTCTGGGGCCAACGTCCTGACTTTC
- TRBD1 TRBJ1-1 TRBV5-1 CASSLNTGVVNTEAFF TGCGCCAGCAGCTTGAATACAGGGGTCGTGAACACTGAAGCTTTCTTT
- TRBD2 TRBJ2-1 TRBV11-3 CASSQPGLAGVEQFF TGTGCCAGCAGCCAACCGGGACTAGCGGGAGTTGAGCAGTTCTTC
few - TRBJ1-4 TRBV5-1 CASSLAGAQTNEKLFF TGCGCCAGCAGCTTGGCTGGAGCCCAAACTAATGAAAAACTGTTTTTT
- TRBD2 TRBJ2-1 TRBV7-9 CASSLTSGNNEQFF TGTGCCAGCAGCCTCACTAGCGGGAACAATGAGCAGTTCTTC
- TRBD2 TRBJ2-1 TRBV11-3 CASSLGRRGDEQFF TGTGCCAGCAGCCTCGGGCGACGGGGGGATGAGCAGTTCTTC
- TRBD2 TRBJ2-5 TRBV28 CASRSGRGIQETQYF TGTGCCAGCCGAAGCGGGAGAGGAATACAAGAGACCCAGTACTTC
- - TRBJ2-1 TRBV3-1/TRBV3-2 CASSHELNEQFF TGTGCCAGCAGCCATGAGTTGAATGAGCAGTTCTTC
- - TRBJ1-6 TRBV10-3 CAIGRQYNSPLHF TGTGCCATCGGTCGACAGTACAATTCACCCCTCCACTTT
- TRBD1 TRBJ1-2 TRBV7-2 CASSQQGAGYGYTF TGTGCCAGCAGTCAACAGGGGGCGGGATATGGCTACACCTTC
- TRBD1 TRBJ1-6 TRBV5-8 CASSLAWGRGESPLHF TGTGCCAGCAGCTTGGCCTGGGGCAGGGGGGAATCACCCCTCCACTTT
- - TRBJ1-3 TRBV30 CAWMTGGNTIYF TGTGCCTGGATGACCGGGGGAAACACCATATATTTT
many - TRBJ1-2 TRBV5-6 CASSPGGEYYGYTF TGTGCCAGCAGCCCCGGGGGGGAGTACTATGGCTACACCTTC
- - TRBJ2-7 TRBV5-8 CASTIDSSYEQYF TGTGCCAGCACCATAGACAGTTCCTACGAGCAGTACTTC
- TRBD1 TRBJ2-7 TRBV19 CASSSSGTGDHEQYF TGTGCCAGTAGTTCATCCGGGACAGGGGACCACGAGCAGTACTTC
- - TRBJ2-7 TRBV7-3 CASSLRDTTYEQYF TGTGCCAGCAGCTTACGGGACACAACCTACGAGCAGTACTTC
- TRBD1 TRBJ1-2 TRBV6-5 CASNTNRGGYTF TGTGCCAGCAACACGAACAGGGGCGGCTACACCTTC
- - TRBJ1-2 TRBV18 CASSQGQINGYTF TGTGCCAGCTCACAAGGACAGATCAATGGCTACACCTTC
- - TRBJ2-7 TRBV11-2 CASSLGPNIYEQYF TGTGCCAGCAGCTTAGGCCCCAACATCTACGAGCAGTACTTC
- - TRBJ1-2 TRBV27 CASSSSPVGLYGYTF TGTGCCAGCAGTAGTAGCCCCGTGGGGCTCTATGGCTACACCTTC
- - TRBJ2-7 TRBV28 CASSGSGFITYEQYF TGTGCCAGCAGTGGCTCAGGCTTTATCACCTACGAGCAGTACTTC
- TRBD1 TRBJ1-5 TRBV30 CAWTLTGTGDQPQHF TGTGCCTGGACCTTAACCGGGACAGGGGACCAGCCCCAGCATTTT
- - TRBJ2-7 TRBV19 CASSPLGGAVGEQYF TGTGCCAGTAGTCCCCTAGGGGGGGCTGTGGGCGAGCAGTACTTC
- - TRBJ2-7 TRBV7-9 CASSSGVNEQYF TGTGCCAGCAGCTCGGGAGTTAACGAGCAGTACTTC
- TRBD1 TRBJ1-1 TRBV2 CASSGAGQANTEAFF TGTGCCAGCAGTGGGGCAGGACAGGCGAACACTGAAGCTTTCTTT
- - TRBJ1-1 TRBV11-3 CASSLGSAGRAFF TGTGCCAGCAGCTTAGGGTCGGCAGGGCGAGCTTTCTTT
once TRBD2 TRBJ2-1 TRBV9 CASSVRDYEHNEQFF TGTGCCAGCAGCGTTCGGGACTATGAGCACAATGAGCAGTTCTTC
- - TRBJ1-2 TRBV29-1 CSVGSRGNNNYGYTF TGCAGCGTTGGGTCGAGAGGAAATAATAACTATGGCTACACCTTC
- - TRBJ1-5 TRBV29-1 CSVVSWPGENQPQHF TGCAGCGTCGTAAGCTGGCCAGGGGAAAATCAGCCCCAGCATTTT
once TRBD2 TRBJ2-1 TRBV6-5 CASSQLAGDKDEQFF TGTGCCAGCAGTCAACTAGCGGGGGACAAGGATGAGCAGTTCTTC
- - TRBJ2-2 TRBV12-3/TRBV12-4 CASSETGELFF TGTGCCAGCAGCGAGACCGGGGAGCTGTTTTTT